The text below deals with one T cell receptor (beta chain). Clones were read by immunoSEQ multiplex PCR, and TCRdb kept only the in-frame ones, dropping some. The sample yields 300,000 to 500,000 clones, over 75% seen once. The CDR3 extends over 11 amino acids. V was clipped by 2 bases and J by 11 bases, with 10 bases between them. Germline CDR1 is SGHRS and CDR2 is YFSETQ. The data derive from a study of blood T cell repertoires in COVID-19. This clonotype was sampled from a woman aged 40 to 50 with acute COVID-19. Sequencing was carried out using PBMCs or T cells enriched from blood (not recorded which). The chain couples TRBV5-1 to TRBJ1-1; possibly TRBD1 for D (6 bases). The CDR3 reads CASSLTGTAFF. The CDR3 nucleotides are TGCGCCAGCAGCTTAACAGGGACGGCTTTCTTT. Filled out from reference TRBV5-1 and TRBJ1-1, the complete variable domain reads KAGVTQTPRYLIKTRGQQVTLSCSPISGHRSVSWYQQTPGQGLQFLFEYFSETQRNKGNFPGRFSGRQFSNSRSEMNVSTLELGDSALYLCASSLTGTAFFGQGTRLTVV.